The next 20 T cell receptor beta chains were all read from a single sample in a study of T cells expressing NK-cell markers. From its re-call of the 5' RACE reads, TCRdb lists each CDR3 protein once, without DNA. In total, the table holds roughly 150,000 distinct CDR3 sequences. The sequencing sample was made of blood T cells: a sorted CD56 or NKG2C T cell subset, CD4+ or CD8+ T cells, or bulk PBMC T cells (not recorded which). These receptors originate from a man aged 18-69 years in good health.

CDR3 region: CASSQYPSYEQYF. The rearrangement links TRBV14 to TRBJ2-7. This CDR3 comprises 13 residues. Germline V gives CDR1 SGHDN, CDR2 FVKESK.

This chain connects TRBV4-1 to TRBJ2-1; TCRdb calls TRBD1, which cannot be checked without DNA. Germline CDR1 and CDR2: MGHRA and YSYEKL. This CDR3 spans 17 amino acids. Here the CDR3 reads CASSQDLGTGTYNEQFF.

This chain links TRBV4-2 with TRBJ2-6; the D call from TCRdb, TRBD1, cannot be confirmed without DNA. This CDR3 has 19 amino acids. Germline values: CDR1 LGHNA, CDR2 YNFKEQ. Here the CDR3 reads CASSQDGGQGESGANVLTF.

This chain connects TRBV13 to TRBJ2-7; TCRdb lists TRBD1, though no DNA is available to test this call. This CDR3 comprises 15 residues. Germline values: CDR1 PRHDT, CDR2 FYEKMQ (reference sequence). The chain's CDR3 is CASSLRGGRGDAKYF.

This chain connects TRBV5-6 to TRBJ2-7. The CDR3 has 14 amino acids. Germline V lookup: CDR1 SGHDT, CDR2 YYEEEE. The CDR3 sequence is CASNVDRGSYEQYF.

The V and J genes are TRBV2 and TRBJ2-3. CDR3 size: 13 residues. CDR1 and CDR2 from the germline V gene are SNHLY and FYNNEI. CDR3 residues: CAITLGVGDTQYF.

The CDR3 region is CASSLSLPGGGSPLHF. This sequence joins TRBV27 and TRBJ1-6; absent DNA, TCRdb's TRBD1 call cannot be checked. Germline CDR1 MNHEY, CDR2 SMNVEV (reference sequence). The CDR3 sequence is 16 residues long.

The V gene is TRBV27, the J gene TRBJ2-1; TCRdb returns TRBD1, unconfirmable since there is no DNA. This CDR3 spans 12 amino acids. Germline V CDR1 and CDR2: MNHEY, SMNVEV (reference sequence). The CDR3 sequence is CASSFGGNEQFF.

V usage is TRBV24-1 and J usage is TRBJ1-6; TCRdb selects TRBD1, and the lack of DNA leaves this call unchecked. This CDR3 has 18 amino acids. The V gene's germline CDR1 is KGHDR and CDR2 SFDVKD. CDR3 amino acids: CATRDHRGYPRDNSPLHF.

The chain uses TRBV19 and TRBJ2-4. Germline V gene sequence: CDR1 LNHDA, CDR2 SQIVND (reference sequence). The length of the CDR3 is 11 residues. This CDR3 reads CASSSWDIQYF.

The V and J genes are TRBV7-9 and TRBJ2-7; there is no DNA to check the TCRdb D call of TRBD2. The CDR3 runs 17 residues. From germline, CDR1 is SEHNR and CDR2 FQNEAQ (reference sequence). This CDR3 reads CASSYPGLAGGTYEQYF.

This rearrangement joins TRBV7-8 to TRBJ1-2. The CDR3 runs 15 residues. Germline V lookup: CDR1 SGHVS, CDR2 FQNEAQ. CDR3 in amino acids: CASSLVVSEIYGYTF.

This sequence joins TRBV25-1 and TRBJ2-3. The CDR3 is made up of 17 amino acids. CDR1 MGHDK and CDR2 SYGVNS come from the germline V gene. The CDR3 loop is CASSEFTNLVVSDTQYF.

This rearrangement joins TRBV25-1 to TRBJ1-6; the D call from TCRdb, TRBD1, cannot be confirmed without DNA. Germline V lookup: CDR1 MGHDK, CDR2 SYGVNS. There are 14 residues in the CDR3. CDR3 protein: CASSEFGGHSPLHF.

The chain links TRBV7-2 to TRBJ2-3; TCRdb selects TRBD1, and the lack of DNA leaves this call unchecked. This CDR3 comprises 16 residues. The germline V gene has CDR1 SGHTA and CDR2 FQGNSA. The CDR3 protein is CASSLPLAGGEDTQYF. Full variable domain (outside the CDR3, taken from reference TRBV7-2 and TRBJ2-3): GAGVSQSPSNKVTEKGKDVELRCDPISGHTALYWYRQSLGQGLEFLIYFQGNSAPDKSGLPSDRFSAERTGGSVSTLTIQRTQQEDSAVYLCASSLPLAGGEDTQYFGPGTRLTVL.

The chain combines TRBV3-1 with TRBJ2-1; TCRdb lists TRBD1, though no DNA is available to test this call. CDR1 LGHDT and CDR2 YNNKEL come from the germline V gene (reference sequence). CDR3 length: 17 residues. This CDR3 reads CASSQVPGQGAQYEQFF.

The chain is built from TRBV19 and TRBJ2-1. Germline assignment: CDR1 LNHDA and CDR2 SQIVND (reference sequence). This CDR3 contains 13 residues. CDR3 amino acids: CASSIYGLYEQFF.

The CDR3 loop reads CASSGITDRVNNEQYF. The chain combines TRBV7-9 with TRBJ2-7; TCRdb's D call of TRBD1 is untestable without DNA. CDR1 SEHNR and CDR2 FQNEAQ come from the germline V gene (reference sequence). This CDR3 has 16 amino acids.

The V call is TRBV5-1, the J call TRBJ2-7; TCRdb's D call, TRBD2, is unchecked because there is no DNA. This CDR3 is built from 16 residues. The germline V gene encodes CDR1 SGHRS and CDR2 YFSETQ. The CDR3: CASSLDLGLAIYEQYF.

The chain uses TRBV9 and TRBJ1-1; TCRdb indicates TRBD1, and absent DNA this call remains unverified. The CDR3 covers 13 residues. Per the germline V gene, CDR1 is SGDLS and CDR2 is YYNGEE. CDR3 loop: CASSSGGATEAFF.